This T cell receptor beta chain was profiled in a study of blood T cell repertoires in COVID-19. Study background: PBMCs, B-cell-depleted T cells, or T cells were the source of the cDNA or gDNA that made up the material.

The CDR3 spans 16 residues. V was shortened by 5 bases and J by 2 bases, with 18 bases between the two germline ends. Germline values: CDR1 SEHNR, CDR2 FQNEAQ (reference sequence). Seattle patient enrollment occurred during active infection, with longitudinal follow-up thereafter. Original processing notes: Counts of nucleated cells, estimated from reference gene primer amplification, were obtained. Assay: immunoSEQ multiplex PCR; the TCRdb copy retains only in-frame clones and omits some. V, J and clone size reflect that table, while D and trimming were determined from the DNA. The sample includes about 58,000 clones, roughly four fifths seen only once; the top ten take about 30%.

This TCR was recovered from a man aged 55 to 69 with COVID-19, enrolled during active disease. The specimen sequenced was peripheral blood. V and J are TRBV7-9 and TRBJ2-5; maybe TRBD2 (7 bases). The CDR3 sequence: CASSRGGGGSQETQYF. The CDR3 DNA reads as TGTGCCAGCAGCCGCGGGGGAGGGGGTTCTCAAGAGACCCAGTACTTC. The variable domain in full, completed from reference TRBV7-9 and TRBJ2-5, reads DTGVSQNPRHKITKRGQNVTFRCDPISEHNRLYWYRQTLGQGPEFLTYFQNEAQLEKSRLLSDRFSAERPKGSFSTLEIQRTEQGDSAMYLCASSRGGGGSQETQYFGPGTRLLVL.